One sample yielded the 7 T cell receptor beta chains listed below, sequenced in a study of control samples from healthy donors and cancer patients. Sequencing was performed with immunoSEQ multiplex PCR; in TCRdb, only in-frame clones are kept and a portion is missing. The table lists about 44,000 clones, approximately 89% of them singletons. The sample was PBMCs. The receptors derive from a woman between 55 and 75 years old with lung cancer.

The V gene is TRBV30, the J gene TRBJ1-2, with D hard to call. Germline values: CDR1 GTSNPN, CDR2 SVGIG (reference sequence). CDR3 length: 11 residues. Trimming took off 5 bases at V and 1 base at J, with 5 bases between the two ends. CDR3 region: CAWAYNYGYTF. CDR3 DNA sequence: TGTGCCTGGGCCTATAACTATGGCTACACCTTC.

The V call is TRBV4-1, the J call TRBJ2-5; perhaps D is TRBD1 or TRBD2 (5 bases each). The CDR3 covers 13 residues. Trimming left V 5 bases short and J 5 bases short, with 12 bases between. Germline values: CDR1 MGHRA, CDR2 YSYEKL. CDR3 bases: TGCGCCAGCAGCGCCCCGGGGCAGGAGACCCAGTACTTC. This encodes CASSAPGQETQYF.

This chain links TRBV28 with TRBJ2-5; tentative D call: TRBD2 (6 bases). Germline values: CDR1 MDHEN, CDR2 SYDVKM. The CDR3 totals 13 residues. V was trimmed by 6 bases and J by 4 bases, leaving 12 bases between them. The CDR3 sequence is CASSGSLGETQYF. Here the CDR3 DNA reads TGTGCCAGCAGCGGGAGTTTGGGAGAGACCCAGTACTTC.

This chain links TRBV15 with TRBJ2-5; unclear D gene. Germline CDR1 reads LNHNV; CDR2 reads YYDKDF (reference sequence). V lost 3 bases and J 2 bases, leaving 7 bases between the germline ends. The CDR3 covers 13 residues. CDR3 in amino acids: CATSRGGQETQYF. The CDR3 nucleotides read TGTGCCACCAGCAGGGGCGGTCAAGAGACCCAGTACTTC.

The rearrangement uses TRBV27 and TRBJ2-7; TRBD2 aligns across 7 bases. The CDR3 sequence is 17 residues long. Losses at the gene ends were 1 base for V and 1 base for J; bases not matched to a gene: 10. Per germline, CDR1 MNHEY and CDR2 SMNVEV (reference sequence). CDR3 region: CASSLYFVASGSYEQYF. In nucleotides, the CDR3 is TGTGCCAGCAGTTTATATTTCGTCGCTAGCGGATCCTACGAGCAGTACTTC.

This clone was picked up one time. The chain employs TRBV7-2 and TRBJ1-1; D is ambiguous. CDR3 size: 14 residues. V was clipped by 1 base and J by 0 bases, with 6 bases between them. Looked up from germline, CDR1 is SGHTA and CDR2 is FQGNSA. CDR3 region: CASSLVGLNTEAFF. The CDR3 bases are TGTGCCAGCAGCTTAGTTGGACTGAACACTGAAGCTTTCTTT.

The chain recombines TRBV24-1 with TRBJ2-1, with TRBD2 identical over 11 bases. CDR3 length equals 17 residues. Germline CDR1 reads KGHDR; CDR2 reads SFDVKD. V gave up 1 base and J gave up 6 bases; unmatched junction bases: 7. The CDR3 here is CATSDFASGRILNEQFF. CDR3 sequence (DNA): TGTGCCACCAGTGATTTTGCTAGCGGGAGGATTCTCAATGAGCAGTTCTTC.